A single TCR beta chain is shown here with its context. Its antigen is not known. This sample was included in a study of follicular helper T cells after annual influenza vaccination. Study findings and constraints: Yearly vaccinations repeatedly recalled conserved clonotypes in ICOS+CD38+ cTfh.

Time point reported: 2014-2015 season, pre-vaccination. Adults received seasonal inactivated influenza vaccine, with sorted blood CD4 subsets sequenced before and after. The repertoire was sequenced with immunoSEQ multiplex PCR; TCRdb's copy has only in-frame clones and lacks some. The repertoire holds 7,500 to 9,500 clones, with roughly 80% as singletons. Sequencing was performed on CXCR5+ CD38- circulating T follicular helper cells from blood, taken on the day of influenza vaccination. Subset meaning: circulating Tfh, non-naive CD4+CXCR5+PD-1+ (ICOS+CD38+ or ICOS-CD38-). The sequence was obtained from an adult who received the influenza vaccine.

CDR3 coding DNA: TGTGCCAGCAGTAGACAGGGTTCACCCCTCCACTTT. Amino acid sequence: CASSRQGSPLHF. The chain employs TRBV6-6 and TRBJ1-6; 7 positions agree with TRBD1. The germline V gene encodes CDR1 MNHNY and CDR2 SVGAGI (reference sequence). With V trimmed by 5 bases and J by 9 bases, 1 base remained unmatched. CDR3 length equals 12 residues.